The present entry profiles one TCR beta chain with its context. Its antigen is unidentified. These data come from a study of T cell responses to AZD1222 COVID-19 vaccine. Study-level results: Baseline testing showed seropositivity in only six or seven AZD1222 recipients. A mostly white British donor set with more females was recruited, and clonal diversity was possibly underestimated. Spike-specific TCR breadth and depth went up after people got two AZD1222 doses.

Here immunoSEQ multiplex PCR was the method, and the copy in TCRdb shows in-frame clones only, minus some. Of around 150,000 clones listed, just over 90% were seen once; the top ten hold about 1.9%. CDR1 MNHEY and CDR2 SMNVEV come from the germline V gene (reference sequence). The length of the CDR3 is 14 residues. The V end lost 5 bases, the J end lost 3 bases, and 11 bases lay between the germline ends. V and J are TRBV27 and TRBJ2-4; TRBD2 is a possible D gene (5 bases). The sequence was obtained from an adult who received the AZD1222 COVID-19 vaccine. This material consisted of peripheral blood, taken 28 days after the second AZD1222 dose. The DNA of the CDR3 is TGTGCCAGCAGTCCCTCGGGGAGCAAAAACATTCAGTACTTC. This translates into CASSPSGSKNIQYF.